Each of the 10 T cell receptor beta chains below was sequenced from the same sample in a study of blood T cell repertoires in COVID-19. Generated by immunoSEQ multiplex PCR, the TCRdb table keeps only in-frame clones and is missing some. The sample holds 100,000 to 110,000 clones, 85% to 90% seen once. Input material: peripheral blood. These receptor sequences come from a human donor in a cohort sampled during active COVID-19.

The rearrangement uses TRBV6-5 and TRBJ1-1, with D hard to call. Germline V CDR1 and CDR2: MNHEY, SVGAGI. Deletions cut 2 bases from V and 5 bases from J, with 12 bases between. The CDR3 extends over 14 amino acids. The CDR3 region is CASSYAQAGTEAFF. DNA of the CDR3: TGTGCCAGCAGTTACGCGCAGGCGGGAACTGAAGCTTTCTTT.

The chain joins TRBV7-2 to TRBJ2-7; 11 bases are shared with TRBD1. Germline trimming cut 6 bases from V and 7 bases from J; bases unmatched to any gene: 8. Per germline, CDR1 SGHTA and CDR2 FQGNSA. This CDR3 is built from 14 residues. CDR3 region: CASSRTGGQGEQYF. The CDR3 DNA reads TGTGCCAGCAGTCGGACAGGGGGCCAGGGGGAGCAGTACTTC.

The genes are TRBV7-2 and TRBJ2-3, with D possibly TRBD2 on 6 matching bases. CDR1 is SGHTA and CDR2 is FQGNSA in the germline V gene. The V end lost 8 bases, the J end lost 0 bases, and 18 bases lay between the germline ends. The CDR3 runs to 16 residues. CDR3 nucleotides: TGTGCCAGCTTGTGGGCGGGAACGACTAGCACAGATACGCAGTATTTT. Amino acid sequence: CASLWAGTTSTDTQYF.

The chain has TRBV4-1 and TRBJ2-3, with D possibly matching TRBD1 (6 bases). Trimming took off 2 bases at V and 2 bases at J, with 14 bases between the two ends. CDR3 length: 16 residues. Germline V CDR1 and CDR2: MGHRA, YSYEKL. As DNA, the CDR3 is TGCGCCAGCAGCCAAAGGAACAGGGACATCACAGATACGCAGTATTTT. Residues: CASSQRNRDITDTQYF.

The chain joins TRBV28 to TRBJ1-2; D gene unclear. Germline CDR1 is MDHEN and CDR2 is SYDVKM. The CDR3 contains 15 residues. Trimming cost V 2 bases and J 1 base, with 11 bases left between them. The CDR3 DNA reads TGTGCCAGCAGTTTAGTCAGCAGAGGTAACTATGGCTACACCTTC. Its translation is CASSLVSRGNYGYTF.

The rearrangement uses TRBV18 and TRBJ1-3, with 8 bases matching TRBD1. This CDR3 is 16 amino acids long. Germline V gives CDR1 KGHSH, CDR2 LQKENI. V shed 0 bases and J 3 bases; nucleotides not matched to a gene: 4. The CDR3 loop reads CASSPPTGTGGNTIYF. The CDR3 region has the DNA TGTGCCAGCTCACCACCTACAGGGACAGGTGGAAACACCATATATTTT.

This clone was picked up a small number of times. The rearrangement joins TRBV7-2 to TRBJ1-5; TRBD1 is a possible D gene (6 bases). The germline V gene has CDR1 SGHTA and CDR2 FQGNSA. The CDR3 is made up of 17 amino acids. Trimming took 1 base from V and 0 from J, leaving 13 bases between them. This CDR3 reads CASSLVASGASNQPQHF. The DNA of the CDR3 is TGTGCCAGCAGCTTAGTAGCCTCAGGGGCTAGCAATCAGCCCCAGCATTTT.

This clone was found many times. The CDR3 DNA sequence: TGTGCCAGCAGCTTAGGTGCGCAGGGTGCCACCGGGGAGCTGTTTTTT. Protein: CASSLGAQGATGELFF. V is TRBV7-6 and J is TRBJ2-2; a weak D match, TRBD1 (5 bases). The CDR3 covers 16 residues. Per germline, CDR1 SGHVS and CDR2 FNYEAQ. V lost 1 base and J 4 bases, leaving 13 bases between the germline ends.

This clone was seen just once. The CDR3 sequence: CASTARGETQYF. The CDR3 DNA is TGTGCCAGCACGGCTAGAGGGGAGACCCAGTACTTC. The chain joins TRBV13 to TRBJ2-5, with D maybe TRBD2 (5 bases). Germline lookup yields CDR1 PRHDT and CDR2 FYEKMQ (reference sequence). The V gene lost 7 bases and the J gene lost 5 bases, with 11 bases spanning the gap. The CDR3 covers 12 residues.

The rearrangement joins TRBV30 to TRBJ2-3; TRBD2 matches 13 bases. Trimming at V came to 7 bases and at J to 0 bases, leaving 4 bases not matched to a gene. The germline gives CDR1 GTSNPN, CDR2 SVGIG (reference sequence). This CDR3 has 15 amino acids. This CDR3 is CASTSGRGSTDTQYF. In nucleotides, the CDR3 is TGTGCCTCAACTAGCGGGAGGGGGAGCACAGATACGCAGTATTTT.